The 13 T cell receptor beta chains below all came from one sample that was sequenced in a study of shared clonotypes between healthy human individuals (dated by TCRdb to the early 2020s). The library was produced with the immunoSEQ multiplex PCR assay. The immuneACCESS repertoire file appears here via TCRdb, limited to in-frame rearrangements. These files lack a portion of the clones; in checked studies, under half of the deficit traces to unresolved V genes, and the cause of the others is not known. Present in this sample are about 2 million clones, about 95% of which were seen just once. Of the sample, 0.95% to 1.5% falls within the top ten clones. For the CD8 naive samples, CD45RO-negative cells were positively selected for CCR7, yielding a CD45RA+CCR7+ population from which TemRA cells were excluded. Sequencing was done on a sample of naive CD8+ T cells sorted from blood. The cell subset or site label, read with the paper, signifies: CD45RA+CCR7+. The origin of the receptors is a man younger than 35 in good health.

The chain links TRBV7-3 to TRBJ2-5, with D perhaps assigned TRBD1 or TRBD2 (5 bases each). Germline CDR1 SGHTA, CDR2 FQGTGA. Deletions cut 5 bases from V and 4 bases from J, with 17 bases between. The CDR3 has 15 amino acids. CDR3 bases: TGTGCCAGCAGCCTGTACGGGACGTGGGGAGAGACCCAGTACTTC. Encoded protein: CASSLYGTWGETQYF.

Of note for this clone: Other DNA sequences of this sample code for an identical CDR3. The chain combines TRBV5-1 with TRBJ2-2; D could derive from TRBD1 or TRBD2 (5 bases each). Deletions cut 5 bases from V and 0 bases from J, with 11 bases between. Germline V gene data show CDR1 as SGHRS and CDR2 as YFSETQ. The CDR3 consists of 15 residues. The DNA of the CDR3 is TGCGCCAGCAGTCTCGGGACCGCGAACACCGGGGAGCTGTTTTTT. It translates to CASSLGTANTGELFF.

The chain recombines TRBV21-1 with TRBJ1-5. TRBV21-1 is deemed a pseudogene. This CDR3 comprises 22 residues. The CDR3, as DNA: TGTGCCAGCAGCAAAAGCACCCCCCCGGGACAAGGGAGGAAGCAAAGCAATCAGCCCCAGCATTTT. This codes for CASSKSTPPGQGRKQSNQPQHF.

CDR3 amino acids: CAIKGVAGDRGTGELFF. CDR3 DNA sequence: TGTGCCATCAAGGGGGTAGCGGGAGATCGGGGCACCGGGGAGCTGTTTTTT. The chain couples TRBV10-3 to TRBJ2-2; 9 nucleotides match TRBD2. The J segment lost 4 bases and the V segment lost 7 bases, leaving 13 bases of the junction unmatched. This CDR3 is 17 amino acids long. The germline V gene encodes CDR1 ENHRY and CDR2 SYGVKD.

Written as DNA, the CDR3 is TGTGCCGGACGGGGGGGGGCGGCCACCTACGAGCAGTACTTC. Translation gives CAGRGGAATYEQYF. The rearrangement joins TRBV10-3 to TRBJ2-7; 8 bases are shared with TRBD2. J gave up 2 bases and V 11 bases, and 11 bases lay outside the gene matches. This CDR3 contains 14 residues. Germline V CDR1 and CDR2: ENHRY, SYGVKD.

The gene calls are TRBV21-1 and TRBJ1-1. TRBV21-1 is assigned pseudogene status. This CDR3 spans 18 amino acids. Here the CDR3 DNA reads TGTGCCAGCAGCAAAGGAGTAGTCGGACTGACGGCGGACACTGAAGCTTTCTTT. As protein: CASSKGVVGLTADTEAFF.

Written as DNA, the CDR3 is TGCGCCAGCAGCCAAGAGGCTCGCAGCTCCTACGAGCAGTACTTC. Translating gives CASSQEARSSYEQYF. The genes are TRBV4-3 and TRBJ2-7, with D uncertain. The CDR3 contains 15 residues. V lost 0 bases and J lost 0, with 9 bases in between. Per germline, CDR1 LGHNA and CDR2 YSLEER.

The chain joins TRBV13 to TRBJ2-7, with no clear D. Trimming removed 0 bases from V and 2 bases from J, with 8 bases in between. The CDR3 spans 14 residues. CDR1 is PRHDT and CDR2 is FYEKMQ in the germline V gene (reference sequence). The CDR3 nucleotides read TGTGCCAGCAGCTTAGGCAGCGTTGCCTACGAGCAGTACTTC. It codes for CASSLGSVAYEQYF.

The chain is built from TRBV27 and TRBJ1-4; D ambiguous. The V and J ends lost 6 bases and 0 bases respectively, with 11 bases between them. This CDR3 is 15 amino acids long. Germline V gene sequence: CDR1 MNHEY, CDR2 SMNVEV (reference sequence). CDR3 amino acids: CASSPRIATNEKLFF. DNA of the CDR3: TGTGCCAGCAGCCCGAGGATCGCAACTAATGAAAAACTGTTTTTT.

In this sample, this clone turned up once. This sample also contains other DNA sequences that code for the same CDR3. The CDR3 spells CASSGDSYEQYF. DNA for the CDR3: TGTGCCAGTAGTGGAGACAGCTACGAGCAGTACTTC. V is TRBV19 and J is TRBJ2-7, with a possible D match to TRBD1 (5 bases). This CDR3 spans 12 amino acids. Looked up from germline, CDR1 is LNHDA and CDR2 is SQIVND (reference sequence). Trimming stripped 5 bases from V and 3 bases from J, with 8 bases between.

Worth noting for this clone: The identical CDR3 is also encoded by other nucleotide sequences in the sample. The chain joins TRBV5-1 to TRBJ2-7; no clear D. This CDR3 is built from 12 residues. Per the germline V gene, CDR1 is SGHRS and CDR2 is YFSETQ. V lost 2 bases to trimming and J lost 4 bases, with 7 bases between them. DNA for the CDR3: TGCGCCAGCAGCTTCGACGGTTACGAGCAGTACTTC. Encoded protein: CASSFDGYEQYF.

The CDR3 DNA reads TGTGCCAGCAGTGAACGGACAGGCTTAAGGGGAGATACGCAGTATTTT. Its protein product is CASSERTGLRGDTQYF. J is TRBJ2-3 and V is TRBV6-1, with 7 bases fitting TRBD1. This CDR3 has 16 amino acids. Germline loops: CDR1 MNHNS, CDR2 SASEGT. Germline trimming cut 2 bases from V and 5 bases from J; bases unmatched to any gene: 10.

The chain couples TRBV4-2 to TRBJ2-5; tentatively, D is TRBD2 (6 bases). Trimming took 2 bases from V and 4 from J, leaving 17 bases between them. The CDR3 consists of 16 residues. Germline CDR1 and CDR2: LGHNA and YNFKEQ. CDR3 region: CASSQHISDYGETQYF. CDR3 sequence (DNA): TGTGCCAGCAGCCAACATATTTCGGACTATGGAGAGACCCAGTACTTC.